This T cell receptor (beta chain) came from a study of identical twins. The V and J ends lost 0 bases and 11 bases respectively, with 8 bases between them. CDR3 size: 12 residues. From germline, CDR1 is SGHAT and CDR2 FQNNGV. Template switching added a universal primer site; cDNA carried unique molecular identifiers. Each CDR3 protein gets one entry after TCRdb re-called the 5' RACE reads with MiXCR. The sample shows about 390,000 distinct CDR3 sequences, approximately 9.1% of them seen only once. This chain links TRBV11-2 with TRBJ2-1, with TRBD2 as a possible D gene (5 bases). The sequence came from a woman aged 45 to 65 in good health. The sample was naive T cells sorted from blood. CDR3 nucleotides: TGTGCCAGCAGCTTAGAGGACTCGCAGCAGTTCTTC. Its protein product is CASSLEDSQQFF.